Below are 16 T cell receptor beta chains sequenced from a single sample in a study of blood T cells in healthy people across ages (dated by TCRdb to 2015 to 2017). The method behind the library was 5' RACE. The reads were generated on an Illumina HiSeq 2500. A second PCR of roughly 7 to 11 cycles was performed with a sample-barcoded 5' primer and a J-beta primer mix. Starting from the raw public reads, TCRdb applied fastp trimming at Q25, assembled clones with MiXCR and retained in-frame beta chains. A single entry per CDR3 protein holds the most common genes and DNA from its merged rows. The sample table lists some 670,000 distinct CDR3 sequences, over 40% of them with a count of one. Around an eighth of the sample is held by the ten biggest clonotypes. The sequenced sample consisted of blood. These receptors all come from a woman over 75 in good health.

The chain is built from TRBV20-1 and TRBJ2-6; D is uncertain. CDR3 size: 13 residues. Trimming removed 6 bases from V and 4 bases from J, with 10 bases in between. CDR1 DFQATT and CDR2 SNEGSKA come from the germline V gene (reference sequence). The CDR3 nucleotides read TGCAGTGCATCTGCCCAGGGGGCCAACGTCCTGACTTTC. Its translation is CSASAQGANVLTF.

The J gene is TRBJ1-1, the V gene TRBV5-4; the match to TRBD1 covers 7 bases. There are 14 residues in the CDR3. The germline CDR1 and CDR2 sequences are SGHNT and YYREEE (reference sequence). Unmatched junction bases numbered 9, after V lost 4 bases and J lost 6 bases. CDR3 sequence (DNA): TGTGCCAGCAGCGGCAGACAGGGCGGCGCTGAAGCTTTCTTT. It codes for CASSGRQGGAEAFF.

V usage is TRBV7-2 and J usage is TRBJ2-1; 12 bases line up with TRBD1. The junction had 9 bases not matched to a gene; V was cut back by 5 bases and J by 7 bases. There are 16 residues in the CDR3. Germline V gene data show CDR1 as SGHTA and CDR2 as FQGNSA. The CDR3 is CASSPPGQGAWNEQFF. Here the CDR3 DNA reads TGTGCCAGCAGCCCCCCGGGACAGGGGGCTTGGAATGAGCAGTTCTTC.

V usage is TRBV28 and J usage is TRBJ2-3; TRBD2 is a possible D gene (5 bases). This CDR3 contains 16 residues. V lost 5 bases, J lost 0 bases, and 15 bases lay in between. Germline CDR1 MDHEN, CDR2 SYDVKM. CDR3 in amino acids: CASSPTWERSTDTQYF. For the CDR3, the DNA is TGTGCCAGCAGTCCCACTTGGGAGCGGAGCACAGATACGCAGTATTTT. Complete variable domain (other parts from reference TRBV28 and TRBJ2-3): DVKVTQSSRYLVKRTGEKVFLECVQDMDHENMFWYRQDPGLGLRLIYFSYDVKMKEKGDIPEGYSVSREKKERFSLILESASTNQTSMYLCASSPTWERSTDTQYFGPGTRLTVL.

This rearrangement joins TRBV20-1 to TRBJ1-3, with D possibly matching TRBD1 (5 bases). The germline V and J ends were trimmed by 5 bases and 0 bases, with 8 bases remaining between them. Germline V gene sequence: CDR1 DFQATT, CDR2 SNEGSKA (reference sequence). The CDR3 is made up of 13 amino acids. CDR3 sequence: CSAGAYSGNTIYF. CDR3 in DNA: TGCAGTGCTGGGGCCTACTCTGGAAACACCATATATTTT.

This rearrangement joins TRBV30 to TRBJ2-1; D is unclear. Looked up from germline, CDR1 is GTSNPN and CDR2 is SVGIG (reference sequence). The V and J ends lost 7 bases and 4 bases respectively, with 11 bases between them. CDR3 length: 12 residues. Here the CDR3 reads CASRVGYNEQFF. CDR3 nucleotides: TGTGCCTCTCGGGTGGGGTACAATGAGCAGTTCTTC. The full variable domain, with the rest looked up from reference TRBV30 and TRBJ2-1, is SQTIHQWPATLVQPVGSPLSLECTVEGTSNPNLYWYRQAAGRGLQLLFYSVGIGQISSEVPQNLSASRPQDRQFILSSKKLLLSDSGFYLCASRVGYNEQFFGPGTRLTVL.

The chain couples TRBV3-1 to TRBJ1-4, with D unresolved. Trimming removed 4 bases at V and 6 bases at J, with 9 bases between. Germline CDR1 and CDR2: LGHDT and YNNKEL (reference sequence). The CDR3 runs 13 residues. Written as DNA, the CDR3 is TGTGCCAGCAGCCTTAGCTTCGATGAAAAACTGTTTTTT. Protein product: CASSLSFDEKLFF.

V gene TRBV6-5 combines with J gene TRBJ1-6, with D possibly TRBD1 on 5 matching bases. The length of the CDR3 is 14 residues. Germline lookup yields CDR1 MNHEY and CDR2 SVGAGI. V lost 8 bases to trimming and J lost 6 bases, with 14 bases between them. The CDR3 reads CASGRLGPNSPLHF. As DNA, the CDR3 is TGTGCCAGCGGCCGGTTGGGGCCTAATTCACCCCTCCACTTT.

This clonotype has a handful of counts. The chain links TRBV5-6 to TRBJ1-5; D not resolved. Germline assignment: CDR1 SGHDT and CDR2 YYEEEE. The ends were cut back, 6 bases at V and 3 bases at J, with 19 bases in the middle. The CDR3 spans 16 residues. This CDR3 is CASKRKPNPHNQPQHF. The CDR3 nucleotides read TGTGCCAGCAAGAGGAAACCGAACCCACACAATCAGCCCCAGCATTTT.

The rearrangement links TRBV4-2 to TRBJ2-1; 9 bases are shared with TRBD1. The germline V gene has CDR1 LGHNA and CDR2 YNFKEQ. There are 15 residues in the CDR3. The ends lost 2 bases at V and 7 bases at J; junction bases unmatched: 6. The DNA for the CDR3 is TGTGCCAGCAGCCAACTACAGGGGGCGCTTAATGAGCAGTTCTTC. It translates to CASSQLQGALNEQFF.

This clonotype was seen a single time. The chain joins TRBV29-1 to TRBJ2-3; D is perhaps TRBD2 (6 bases). The CDR3 consists of 15 residues. V was shortened by 1 base and J by 3 bases, with 14 bases between the two germline ends. Germline CDR1 SQVTM, CDR2 ANQGSEA. Here the CDR3 DNA reads TGCAGCGTTGAAGGCGCGGGGCCGGTAACAGATACGCAGTATTTT. This encodes CSVEGAGPVTDTQYF.

There are many counts of this clonotype. The CDR3 DNA reads TGTGCCAGCGGACAGGGACATACCTACGAGCAGTACTTC. Protein: CASGQGHTYEQYF. This chain joins TRBV6-2 or TRBV6-3 and TRBJ2-7; TRBD1 matches 8 bases. The CDR3 loop spans 13 amino acids. Germline lookup yields CDR1 MNHEY and CDR2 SVGEGT. Trimming at V came to 8 bases and at J to 2 bases, leaving 5 bases not matched to a gene.

This chain links TRBV28 with TRBJ2-1; D is unclear. The CDR3 covers 13 residues. CDR1 and CDR2 from the germline V gene are MDHEN and SYDVKM. The V end lost 7 bases, the J end lost 6 bases, and 13 bases lay between the germline ends. CDR3 in amino acids: CASIPALGNEQFF. CDR3 bases: TGTGCCAGCATTCCAGCCTTGGGCAATGAGCAGTTCTTC.

Comments on this clonotype: A much larger clonotype is one base distant, so this may be a read error. The V and J genes are TRBV27 and TRBJ2-1; tentative D call: TRBD1 (5 bases). TRBJ2-7 matches the DNA end more closely, so the J call is doubtful. CDR1 and CDR2 from the germline V gene are MNHEY and SMNVEV (reference sequence). This CDR3 is built from 15 residues. CDR3 region: CASSYSGSEYNEQYF. CDR3 coding DNA: TGTGCCAGCAGTTACTCAGGGTCAGAATACAATGAGCAGTACTTC.

The V and J genes are TRBV5-1 and TRBJ2-3; D not resolved. The CDR3 has 15 amino acids. V was trimmed by 0 bases and J by 0 bases, leaving 8 bases between them. Germline values: CDR1 SGHRS, CDR2 YFSETQ. The CDR3 region has the DNA TGCGCCAGCAGCTTGGTGCAGCCTAGCACAGATACGCAGTATTTT. Protein product: CASSLVQPSTDTQYF.

This clonotype was seen a few times. This chain connects TRBV5-1 to TRBJ2-1, with 10 bases lining up with TRBD2. The V gene's germline CDR1 is SGHRS and CDR2 YFSETQ. V trimming: 4 bases; J trimming: 1 base; junction bases outside the gene matches: 17. This CDR3 region has 20 residues. In DNA form, the CDR3 reads TGCGCCAGCAGCCCCCGGCCACAGCGGGGGGGCTCTTGGTCCTACAATGAGCAGTTCTTC. Residues: CASSPRPQRGGSWSYNEQFF.